The 30 T cell receptor beta chains below all came from one sample that was sequenced in a study of cytomegalovirus exposure and HLA in healthy donors. Method: immunoSEQ multiplex PCR; TCRdb's copy keeps in-frame clones and lacks some. Of more than 100,000 clones listed, 88% are singletons. Sequencing used PBMCs. These receptors all come from a woman under 30 in good health and CMV-seropositive.

V and J are TRBV4-1 and TRBJ2-1; D ambiguous. CDR1 MGHRA and CDR2 YSYEKL come from the germline V gene. V was shortened by 1 base and J by 1 base, with 11 bases between the two germline ends. The CDR3 is made up of 16 amino acids. The CDR3 loop reads CASSQVDLISYNEQFF. Written as DNA, the CDR3 is TGCGCCAGCAGCCAAGTCGACTTGATATCCTACAATGAGCAGTTCTTC.

The rearrangement joins TRBV30 to TRBJ1-6; D may be TRBD1 (6 bases). V was clipped by 4 bases and J by 4 bases, with 17 bases between them. Germline lookup yields CDR1 GTSNPN and CDR2 SVGIG (reference sequence). The CDR3 totals 16 residues. The CDR3 bases are TGTGCCTGGACCGGACAGTTTGCGCCATATAATTCACCCCTCCACTTT. As protein: CAWTGQFAPYNSPLHF.

V usage is TRBV6-5 and J usage is TRBJ1-1; 8 bases line up with TRBD1. The junction had 13 bases not matched to a gene; V was cut back by 7 bases and J by 6 bases. The CDR3 spans 15 residues. CDR1 and CDR2 (germline): MNHEY, SVGAGI. CDR3 in DNA: TGTGCCAGCAAGGGTCAGGGGGCGGTTGAAGCTGAAGCTTTCTTT. Translation gives CASKGQGAVEAEAFF.

The chain combines TRBV2 with TRBJ2-6; 7 nucleotides match TRBD2. With V trimmed by 9 bases and J by 2 bases, 4 bases remained unmatched. The CDR3 length is 14 residues. Germline values: CDR1 SNHLY, CDR2 FYNNEI. CDR3 nucleotides: TGTGCCAGTCGACTAGCACCTGGGGCCAACGTCCTGACTTTC. This codes for CASRLAPGANVLTF.

The CDR3 reads CASGSLVYTEAFF. The CDR3 bases are TGTGCTAGTGGTTCGTTAGTATATACTGAAGCTTTCTTT. The chain joins TRBV12-5 to TRBJ1-1; D is uncertain. Trimming took off 4 bases at V and 5 bases at J, with 11 bases between the two ends. CDR3 length: 13 residues. The germline gives CDR1 LGHNT, CDR2 FRNRAP.

The chain combines TRBV4-3 with TRBJ2-7, with TRBD1 identical over 11 bases. Trimming cost V 0 bases and J 6 bases; bases outside gene matches: 7. The CDR3 runs to 16 residues. Germline V gene sequence: CDR1 LGHNA, CDR2 YSLEER. The CDR3 loop is CASSQEPSGQGGEQYF. The CDR3 DNA reads as TGCGCCAGCAGCCAAGAACCTTCGGGACAGGGGGGCGAGCAGTACTTC.

This clone was observed a few times. The chain combines TRBV7-3 with TRBJ2-1; 13 bases fit TRBD2. The CDR3 is made up of 16 amino acids. Germline V CDR1 and CDR2: SGHTA, FQGTGA. Trimming took 4 bases from V and 9 from J; bases not matched to a gene: 9. The CDR3 nucleotides are TGTGCCAGCAGCTCCCCAACTAGCGGGGGGGCGGGTGAGCAGTTCTTC. Translation gives CASSSPTSGGAGEQFF.

The CDR3 reads CASSVRQGSGNTIYF. The CDR3 DNA reads TGTGCCAGCAGTGTTCGACAGGGCTCTGGAAACACCATATATTTT. The V call is TRBV6-1, the J call TRBJ1-3; 7 nucleotides align to TRBD1. CDR3 length: 15 amino acids. Germline assignment: CDR1 MNHNS and CDR2 SASEGT. With 4 bases clipped from V and 0 bases from J, the junction kept 3 bases outside the gene matches.

J is TRBJ2-3 and V is TRBV7-9; no firm D call. The V gene's germline CDR1 is SEHNR and CDR2 FQNEAQ (reference sequence). V dropped 3 bases and J dropped 1 base, with 5 bases sitting between them. CDR3 length equals 13 residues. The chain's CDR3 is CASSLTGTDTQYF. CDR3 in DNA: TGTGCCAGCAGCTTGACTGGCACAGATACGCAGTATTTT.

The V gene is TRBV9, the J gene TRBJ2-1, with 13 nucleotides matching TRBD2. V was pared by 10 bases and J by 1 base, with 8 bases of the junction left unmatched. The germline gives CDR1 SGDLS, CDR2 YYNGEE. CDR3 length: 16 amino acids. The CDR3 nucleotides read TGTGCCGGGCGGACTAGCGGGAGCATTTCCTACAATGAGCAGTTCTTC. Translation gives CAGRTSGSISYNEQFF.

In this sample, this clone turned up a few times. The chain links TRBV19 to TRBJ1-5; D might be TRBD1 (6 bases). The CDR3 totals 13 residues. Germline CDR1 reads LNHDA; CDR2 reads SQIVND (reference sequence). Trimming shortened V by 6 bases and J by 7 bases, and 13 bases separated the two germline ends. DNA for the CDR3: TGTGCCAGTAGGGGGGAGGGGGTGCAGCCCCAGCATTTT. Residues: CASRGEGVQPQHF.

This clone was observed a single time. The genes are TRBV2 and TRBJ1-1; D is unclear. This CDR3 contains 14 residues. V lost 4 bases and J lost 0, with 9 bases in between. CDR1 and CDR2 from the germline V gene are SNHLY and FYNNEI. CDR3 DNA sequence: TGTGCCAGCAGTGTGGCACCTTTGAACACTGAAGCTTTCTTT. Translation: CASSVAPLNTEAFF.

This clone came up once. The V and J genes are TRBV7-2 and TRBJ2-2; TRBD2 matches at 7 bases. The CDR3 spans 15 residues. Trimming removed 1 base from V and 5 bases from J; junction bases left unmatched: 4. Germline loops: CDR1 SGHTA, CDR2 FQGNSA. The DNA for the CDR3 is TGTGCCAGCAGCTTAGGTCTCGGGGGGACCGGGGAGCTGTTTTTT. Translating it yields CASSLGLGGTGELFF.

The genes are TRBV19 and TRBJ2-3; no firm D call. Between the trimmed V and J ends, which lost 0 bases and 0 bases, there was a span of 7 bases. This CDR3 spans 15 amino acids. From germline, CDR1 is LNHDA and CDR2 SQIVND (reference sequence). The CDR3 coding sequence is TGTGCCAGTAGTATAGATCGCGATAGCACAGATACGCAGTATTTT. Protein sequence: CASSIDRDSTDTQYF.

This sequence joins TRBV4-1 and TRBJ2-7; maybe TRBD1 (6 bases). CDR3 length: 14 residues. Looked up from germline, CDR1 is MGHRA and CDR2 is YSYEKL. Trimming stripped 4 bases from V and 3 bases from J, with 13 bases between. DNA for the CDR3: TGCGCCAGCAGCCCCCGGCAGGGGATCTACGAGCAGTACTTC. Protein product: CASSPRQGIYEQYF.

The V and J genes are TRBV9 and TRBJ2-7; no definite D call. CDR3 size: 13 residues. Per germline, CDR1 SGDLS and CDR2 YYNGEE. With 0 bases removed from V and 6 bases from J, the gap between germline ends came to 10 bases. CDR3 residues: CASSVADMSEQYF. DNA for the CDR3: TGTGCCAGCAGCGTAGCCGATATGAGCGAGCAGTACTTC.

CDR3 loop: CASSASGVGGRGNQPQHF. DNA of the CDR3: TGTGCCAGCAGTGCTTCCGGAGTCGGAGGAAGGGGCAATCAGCCCCAGCATTTT. The chain joins TRBV2 to TRBJ1-5; D is unresolved. Germline V lookup: CDR1 SNHLY, CDR2 FYNNEI. The CDR3 totals 18 residues. With 4 bases removed from V and 2 bases from J, the gap between germline ends came to 21 bases.

J is TRBJ2-1 and V is TRBV27; tentatively, D is TRBD2 (5 bases). Germline lookup yields CDR1 MNHEY and CDR2 SMNVEV (reference sequence). The CDR3 runs to 16 residues. Trimming took 2 bases from V and 0 from J, leaving 11 bases between them. CDR3 protein: CASSLGVAGSYNEQFF. The CDR3 region has the DNA TGTGCCAGCAGTTTAGGGGTCGCGGGCTCCTACAATGAGCAGTTCTTC.

This chain links TRBV7-9 with TRBJ1-1; D might be TRBD1 (5 bases). The CDR3 is made up of 13 amino acids. Per germline, CDR1 SEHNR and CDR2 FQNEAQ (reference sequence). V lost 3 bases and J lost 9, with 14 bases in between. In DNA form, the CDR3 reads TGTGCCAGCAGCTTGGGCAGGGCCATTAAAGCTTTCTTT. Amino acid sequence: CASSLGRAIKAFF.

The chain couples TRBV2 to TRBJ2-1; a weak D match, TRBD1 (5 bases). V was cut by 5 bases and J by 8 bases, with 16 bases left in between. This CDR3 contains 14 residues. Germline CDR1 is SNHLY and CDR2 is FYNNEI. The CDR3 spells CASSPNPLGDEQFF. The CDR3 nucleotides are TGTGCCAGCAGTCCAAACCCCCTAGGGGATGAGCAGTTCTTC.

The chain has TRBV7-9 and TRBJ1-2; the match to TRBD1 covers 7 bases. CDR1 and CDR2 (germline): SEHNR, FQNEAQ (reference sequence). The V segment lost 5 bases and the J segment 1 base; nucleotides outside the gene matches: 4. The CDR3 spans 14 residues. The CDR3 region is CASSRGTVNYGYTF. Written as DNA, the CDR3 is TGTGCCAGCAGCAGAGGGACAGTTAACTATGGCTACACCTTC.

The chain is built from TRBV11-2 and TRBJ2-2; 15 nucleotides line up with TRBD2. This CDR3 has 16 amino acids. V lost 5 bases and J lost 7; bases outside the gene matches: 5. Germline values: CDR1 SGHAT, CDR2 FQNNGV. The CDR3 is CASSRGTSGRSGELFF. The CDR3 DNA reads as TGTGCCAGCAGCCGGGGGACTAGCGGGAGGAGCGGGGAGCTGTTTTTT.

This clone was recorded once. The chain uses TRBV5-6 and TRBJ2-7, with D possibly matching TRBD2 (6 bases). This CDR3 is built from 14 residues. V was shortened by 0 bases and J by 3 bases, with 10 bases between the two germline ends. CDR1 is SGHDT and CDR2 is YYEEEE in the germline V gene. CDR3 DNA sequence: TGTGCCAGCAGCTTGGGCGGGGATTTCTACGAGCAGTACTTC. Translation gives CASSLGGDFYEQYF.

The CDR3 loop reads CASSSTSGGSTGELFF. Here the CDR3 DNA reads TGCGCCAGCAGTTCGACTAGCGGGGGTTCCACCGGGGAGCTGTTTTTT. The rearrangement uses TRBV5-1 and TRBJ2-2; 12 bases are shared with TRBD2. This CDR3 has 16 residues. Germline CDR1 reads SGHRS; CDR2 reads YFSETQ. The V segment lost 5 bases and the J segment 4 bases; nucleotides outside the gene matches: 6.

This clone was seen only a few times. The chain recombines TRBV2 with TRBJ1-1; 7 bases match TRBD1. This CDR3 comprises 16 residues. V shed 5 bases, J shed 7 bases, and the junction held 16 bases outside the gene matches. The germline CDR1 and CDR2 sequences are SNHLY and FYNNEI. CDR3 coding DNA: TGTGCCAGCAGTCCGGTTGGGGACAGCATCTCTGTTGAAGCTTTCTTT. Protein sequence: CASSPVGDSISVEAFF.

The chain links TRBV30 to TRBJ1-1, with D perhaps matching TRBD1 (6 bases). Trimming took off 2 bases at V and 9 bases at J, with 16 bases between the two ends. The CDR3 contains 13 residues. In germline, CDR1 is GTSNPN, CDR2 SVGIG (reference sequence). For the CDR3, the DNA is TGTGCCTGGAGTCCTGTACGGGGACACAAAGCTTTCTTT. Translated, it gives CAWSPVRGHKAFF.

The rearrangement links TRBV6-1 to TRBJ2-5; D is uncertain. V lost 4 bases and J lost 5, with 14 bases in between. Germline V gene lookup returns CDR1 MNHNS and CDR2 SASEGT. This CDR3 region has 14 residues. CDR3 residues: CASSVRPAGETQYF. The CDR3 DNA follows: TGTGCCAGCAGTGTTAGGCCTGCCGGGGAGACCCAGTACTTC.

V is TRBV7-2 and J is TRBJ1-1; D is undetermined. Germline V gives CDR1 SGHTA, CDR2 FQGNSA. The CDR3 runs to 12 residues. The V gene lost 2 bases and the J gene lost 4 bases, with 5 bases spanning the gap. CDR3 region: CASSLSFTEAFF. CDR3 DNA sequence: TGTGCCAGCAGCTTATCTTTCACTGAAGCTTTCTTT.

V gene TRBV6-1 combines with J gene TRBJ1-2; D unclear. The CDR3 totals 13 residues. The germline V gene encodes CDR1 MNHNS and CDR2 SASEGT. Trimming stripped 1 base from V and 4 bases from J, with 7 bases between. CDR3 region: CASSEVSGYGYTF. The CDR3 DNA reads as TGTGCCAGCAGTGAAGTGAGTGGCTATGGCTACACCTTC.

V gene TRBV6-5 combines with J gene TRBJ2-1, with D perhaps TRBD1 (6 bases). The CDR3 totals 14 residues. V was pared by 5 bases and J by 0 bases, with 8 bases between. Germline V gene data show CDR1 as MNHEY and CDR2 as SVGAGI. CDR3 sequence (DNA): TGTGCCAGCAGTGCGACAGGCTCCTACAATGAGCAGTTCTTC. It yields the protein CASSATGSYNEQFF.